What follows describes a single T cell receptor beta chain. No antigen is known for it. This CDR3 is built from 15 residues. Trimming pared 1 base from V and 2 bases from J, leaving 12 bases between. Germline V gives CDR1 SGHRS, CDR2 YFSETQ. Only Caucasian adults living in Nashville, Tennessee served as donors. This entry comes from a study of shared clonotypes between healthy human individuals. Assay: immunoSEQ multiplex PCR; the TCRdb copy retains only in-frame clones and omits some. The sample contains around 300,000 clones, around 86% of which appear only once. The study, taken as a whole, reports: Between a few donors, naive CD4 clonotypes were shared at a level of about 5%.

J is TRBJ2-5 and V is TRBV5-1; D uncertain. The TCR was taken from a man aged 18 to 29 in good health. Sequences were obtained from memory CD8+ T cells sorted from blood. The subset here: CD45RO+ cells pooled with CCR7-negative TemRA cells. The DNA of the CDR3 is TGCGCCAGCAGCTTGTCGTCAGGTACTCAAGAGACCCAGTACTTC. This sequence encodes CASSLSSGTQETQYF.